Below, one TCR beta chain is given with its context. What antigen it recognizes has not been identified. No per-base quality is available; no much larger clone lies one base away. The entry originates in a study of blood T cell repertoires in COVID-19 (dated by TCRdb to 2018 to 2021). A note on the overall study: Collaborator samples came from the United States, Italy and Spain and covered acute and convalescent phases of COVID-19. The material from the prospective study consisted of cDNA or gDNA derived from T cells, B-cell-depleted T cells, or PBMCs. Deeply sampled blood TCRbeta repertoires from subjects exposed to, actively infected with, or recovered from COVID-19 were included in the dataset. The repertoires were made available in a free public database intended to serve as a resource for research on the immune response to SARS-CoV-2. The samples were drawn from two sources: the first 160 participants of the ongoing ImmuneRACE study, and over 950 subjects contributed by 6 global collaborators. The sample metadata nearly always contained a de-identified subject ID, COVID-19 status, age in years and sex. Where HLA class I and class II types were available, the types were taken from metadata supplied by the sample provider, not from assay-based typing.

Counted from cysteine to phenylalanine, this CDR3 has 17 amino acids. The CDR3 DNA has 51 bases and is translated from base 1. The germline V gene gives CDR1 as MNHEY and CDR2 as SVGEGT. V was cut back by 3 bases and J by 1 base, leaving a gap of 17 bases between them. Overall results and qualifications from the work: The amount of clinical and demographic metadata varied by source and participant and was provided uncurated.

Whole blood was collected in K2EDTA tubes by collaborating institutions according to the institutions' own protocols. Collaborator samples were shipped for TCRbeta analysis as frozen whole blood, isolated PBMCs, or DNA extracted from either sample type. TCRbeta CDR3 regions were amplified from genomic DNA using the immunoSEQ Assay, a bias-controlled multiplex PCR. Per the original workflow: Nucleated cell counts per sample were estimated from amplification of reference gene primers within the assay. To quantify the absolute abundance of each unique TCRbeta CDR3 rearrangement, sequence reads were collapsed and filtered. For each sample, productive Simpson clonality was calculated by taking the square root of Simpson's diversity index across productive rearrangements. TCRdb's version of the immuneACCESS table is confined to in-frame rearrangements and falls short of the full clone set. An unresolved V gene accounts for under half of the shortfall where checked; the remainder is of unknown origin. V and J calls and clone size follow that table, whereas D and trimming were derived from the DNA. This sample has approximately 190,000 clones in its table, and roughly 86% of those were observed once. The top ten clones comprise 4.5% to 5.5% of the sample.

The clonotype originates from a woman in her 70s with active or convalescent COVID-19. The chain is assembled from TRBV6-2 or TRBV6-3 and TRBJ2-3; the D gene is perhaps TRBD2, on 5 matching bases. The sequenced sample was peripheral blood. The CDR3 amino acid sequence is: CASSYSAYVVGTDTQYF. The DNA is as follows: TGTGCCAGCAGTTATAGCGCATACGTAGTGGGCACAGATACGCAGTATTTT.